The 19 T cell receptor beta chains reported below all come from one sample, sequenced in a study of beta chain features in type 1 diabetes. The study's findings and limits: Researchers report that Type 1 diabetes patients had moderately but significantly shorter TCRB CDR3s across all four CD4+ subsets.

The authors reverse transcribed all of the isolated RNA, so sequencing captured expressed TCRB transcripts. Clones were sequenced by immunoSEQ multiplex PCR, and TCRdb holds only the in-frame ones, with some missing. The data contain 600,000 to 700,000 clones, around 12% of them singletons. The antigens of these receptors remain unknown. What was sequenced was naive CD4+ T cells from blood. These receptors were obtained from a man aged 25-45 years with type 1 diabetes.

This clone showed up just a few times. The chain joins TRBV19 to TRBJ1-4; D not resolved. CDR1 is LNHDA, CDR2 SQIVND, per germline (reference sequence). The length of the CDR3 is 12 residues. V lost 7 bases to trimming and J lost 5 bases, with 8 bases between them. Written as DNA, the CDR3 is TGTGCCAGTAACCGGGAAAATGAAAAACTGTTTTTT. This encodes CASNRENEKLFF.

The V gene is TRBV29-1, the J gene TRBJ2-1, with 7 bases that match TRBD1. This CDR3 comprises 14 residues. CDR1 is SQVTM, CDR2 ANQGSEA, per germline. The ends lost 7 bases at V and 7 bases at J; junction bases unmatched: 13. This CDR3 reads CSGGPGGEMNEQFF. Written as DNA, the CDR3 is TGCAGCGGCGGCCCAGGGGGTGAAATGAATGAGCAGTTCTTC.

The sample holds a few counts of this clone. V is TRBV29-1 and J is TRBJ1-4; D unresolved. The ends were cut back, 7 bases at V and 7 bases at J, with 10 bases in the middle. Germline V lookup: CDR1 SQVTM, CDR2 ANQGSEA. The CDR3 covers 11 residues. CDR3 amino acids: CSAGVAEKLFF. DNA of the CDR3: TGCAGCGCTGGGGTGGCTGAAAAACTGTTTTTT.

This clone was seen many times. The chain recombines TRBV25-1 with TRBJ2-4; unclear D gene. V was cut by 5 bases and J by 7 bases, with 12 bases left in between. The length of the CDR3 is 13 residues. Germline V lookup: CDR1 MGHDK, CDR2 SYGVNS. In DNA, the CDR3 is TGTGCCAGCAGTCCTAGGACCGCGAACATTCAGTACTTC. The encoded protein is CASSPRTANIQYF.

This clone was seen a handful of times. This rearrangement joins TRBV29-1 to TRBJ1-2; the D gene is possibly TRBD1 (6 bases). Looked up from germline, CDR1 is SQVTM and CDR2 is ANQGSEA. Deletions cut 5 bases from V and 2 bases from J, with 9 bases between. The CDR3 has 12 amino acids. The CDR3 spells CSVLDRNYGYTF. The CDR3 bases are TGCAGCGTTTTAGACAGGAACTATGGCTACACCTTC.

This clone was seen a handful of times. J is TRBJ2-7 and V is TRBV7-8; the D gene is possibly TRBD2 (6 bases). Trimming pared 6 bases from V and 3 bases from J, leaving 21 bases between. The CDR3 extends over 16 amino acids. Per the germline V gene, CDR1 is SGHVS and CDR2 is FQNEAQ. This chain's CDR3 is CASSLQRDSGFYEQYF. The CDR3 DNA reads TGTGCCAGCAGTCTCCAACGGGATAGCGGCTTCTACGAGCAGTACTTC.

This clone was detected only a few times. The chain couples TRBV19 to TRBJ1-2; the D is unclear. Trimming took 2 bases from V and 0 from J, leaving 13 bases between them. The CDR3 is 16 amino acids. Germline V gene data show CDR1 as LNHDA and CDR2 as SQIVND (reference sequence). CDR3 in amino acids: CASSIIPTVANYGYTF. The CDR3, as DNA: TGTGCCAGTAGTATAATCCCGACGGTAGCTAACTATGGCTACACCTTC. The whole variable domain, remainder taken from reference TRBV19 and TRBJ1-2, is DGGITQSPKYLFRKEGQNVTLSCEQNLNHDAMYWYRQDPGQGLRLIYYSQIVNDFQKGDIAEGYSVSREKKESFPLTVTSAQKNPTAFYLCASSIIPTVANYGYTFGSGTRLTVV.

The CDR3 DNA sequence: TGTGCCAGCAGCACTCAGGGGGGAGGCTACGAGCAGTACTTC. It encodes CASSTQGGGYEQYF. V gene TRBV7-2 combines with J gene TRBJ2-7, with a possible D match to TRBD1 (7 bases). The germline V and J ends were trimmed by 5 bases and 3 bases, with 14 bases remaining between them. The CDR3 contains 14 residues. Germline CDR1 reads SGHTA; CDR2 reads FQGNSA.

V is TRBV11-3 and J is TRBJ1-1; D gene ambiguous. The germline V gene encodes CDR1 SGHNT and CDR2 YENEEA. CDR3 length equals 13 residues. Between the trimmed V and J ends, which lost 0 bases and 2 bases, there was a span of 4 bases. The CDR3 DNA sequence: TGTGCCAGCAGCTTAGAGGATAACACTGAAGCTTTCTTT. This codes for CASSLEDNTEAFF.

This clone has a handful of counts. CDR3 sequence (DNA): TGTGCCAGCAGTTCCCTCGGTGAAGGGGCCTACGAGCAGTACTTC. Protein product: CASSSLGEGAYEQYF. The rearrangement joins TRBV28 to TRBJ2-7; D possibly corresponds to TRBD1 (5 bases). Germline lookup yields CDR1 MDHEN and CDR2 SYDVKM. Trimming shortened V by 4 bases and J by 2 bases, and 15 bases separated the two germline ends. The CDR3 is made up of 15 amino acids. The whole variable domain, filled in from reference TRBV28 and TRBJ2-7, reads DVKVTQSSRYLVKRTGEKVFLECVQDMDHENMFWYRQDPGLGLRLIYFSYDVKMKEKGDIPEGYSVSREKKERFSLILESASTNQTSMYLCASSSLGEGAYEQYFGPGTRLTVT.

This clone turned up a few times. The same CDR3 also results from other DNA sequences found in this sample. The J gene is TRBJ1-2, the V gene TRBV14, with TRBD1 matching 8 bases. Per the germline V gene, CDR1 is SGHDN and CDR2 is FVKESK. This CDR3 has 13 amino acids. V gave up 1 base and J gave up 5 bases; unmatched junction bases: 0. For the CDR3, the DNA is TGTGCCAGCAGCCAAGGACAGGGGTATGGCTACACCTTC. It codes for CASSQGQGYGYTF.

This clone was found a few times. Written as DNA, the CDR3 is TGCGCCAGCAGCCAAGATACAGGGACCTACAATGAGCAGTTCTTC. Translating gives CASSQDTGTYNEQFF. This chain connects TRBV4-3 to TRBJ2-1; D is perhaps TRBD1 (6 bases). Trimming took off 0 bases at V and 2 bases at J, with 8 bases between the two ends. The CDR3 contains 15 residues. Germline V gene sequence: CDR1 LGHNA, CDR2 YSLEER.

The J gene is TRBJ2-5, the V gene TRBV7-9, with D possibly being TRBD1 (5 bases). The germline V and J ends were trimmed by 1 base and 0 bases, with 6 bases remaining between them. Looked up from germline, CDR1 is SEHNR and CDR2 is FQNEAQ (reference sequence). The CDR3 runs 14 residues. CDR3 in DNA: TGTGCCAGCAGCTTAGGACAGTACCAAGAGACCCAGTACTTC. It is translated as CASSLGQYQETQYF.

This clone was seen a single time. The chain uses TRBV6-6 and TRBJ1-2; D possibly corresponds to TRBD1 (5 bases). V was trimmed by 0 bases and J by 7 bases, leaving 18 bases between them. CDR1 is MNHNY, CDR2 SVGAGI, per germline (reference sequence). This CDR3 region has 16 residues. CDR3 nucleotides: TGTGCCAGCAGTTACTCTTTACGAGCCTCCGGGGGTGGCTACACCTTC. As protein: CASSYSLRASGGGYTF.

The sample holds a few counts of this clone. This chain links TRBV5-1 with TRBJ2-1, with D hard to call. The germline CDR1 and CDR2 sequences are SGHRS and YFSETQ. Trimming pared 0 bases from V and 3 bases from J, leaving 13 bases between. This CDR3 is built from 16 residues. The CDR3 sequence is CASSLGSRTVYNEQFF. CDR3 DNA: TGCGCCAGCAGCTTGGGGTCCAGGACGGTCTACAATGAGCAGTTCTTC. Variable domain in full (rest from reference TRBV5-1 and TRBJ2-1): KAGVTQTPRYLIKTRGQQVTLSCSPISGHRSVSWYQQTPGQGLQFLFEYFSETQRNKGNFPGRFSGRQFSNSRSEMNVSTLELGDSALYLCASSLGSRTVYNEQFFGPGTRLTVL.

The CDR3 nucleotides are TGTGCCAGCAGCTTAGGGGGGAGGGCCCTACCAGGCGAGCAGTACTTC. This translates into CASSLGGRALPGEQYF. The chain links TRBV7-8 to TRBJ2-7; TRBD2 matches 7 bases. Germline CDR1 is SGHVS and CDR2 is FQNEAQ. Trimming took 1 base from V and 6 from J; bases not matched to a gene: 12. CDR3 length equals 16 residues.

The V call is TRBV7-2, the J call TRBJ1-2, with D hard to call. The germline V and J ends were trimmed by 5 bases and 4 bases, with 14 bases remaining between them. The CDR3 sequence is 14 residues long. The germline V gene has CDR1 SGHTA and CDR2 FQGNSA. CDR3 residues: CASSGSSGSYGYTF. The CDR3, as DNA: TGTGCCAGCAGCGGATCGTCAGGATCCTATGGCTACACCTTC. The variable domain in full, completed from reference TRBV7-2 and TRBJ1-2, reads GAGVSQSPSNKVTEKGKDVELRCDPISGHTALYWYRQSLGQGLEFLIYFQGNSAPDKSGLPSDRFSAERTGGSVSTLTIQRTQQEDSAVYLCASSGSSGSYGYTFGSGTRLTVV.

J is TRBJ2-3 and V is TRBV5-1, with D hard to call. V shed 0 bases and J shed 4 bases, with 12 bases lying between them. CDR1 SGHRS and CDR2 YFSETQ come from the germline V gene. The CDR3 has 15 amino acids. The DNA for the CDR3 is TGCGCCAGCAGCTTGGATCGAAGGGAACCAGATACGCAGTATTTT. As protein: CASSLDRREPDTQYF.

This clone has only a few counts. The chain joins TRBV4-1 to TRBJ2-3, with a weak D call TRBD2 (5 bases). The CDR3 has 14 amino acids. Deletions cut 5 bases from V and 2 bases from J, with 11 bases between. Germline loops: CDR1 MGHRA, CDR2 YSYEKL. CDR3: CASSKVGATDTQYF. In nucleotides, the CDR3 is TGCGCCAGCAGCAAGGTGGGAGCCACAGATACGCAGTATTTT.